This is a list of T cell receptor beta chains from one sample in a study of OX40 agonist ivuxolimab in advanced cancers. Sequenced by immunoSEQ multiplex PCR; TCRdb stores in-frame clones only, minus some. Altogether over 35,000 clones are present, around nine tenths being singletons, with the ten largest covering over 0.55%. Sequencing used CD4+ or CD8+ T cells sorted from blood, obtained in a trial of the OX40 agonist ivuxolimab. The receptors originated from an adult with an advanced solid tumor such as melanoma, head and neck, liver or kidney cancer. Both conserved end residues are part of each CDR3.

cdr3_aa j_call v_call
CASSWRPRETQYF TRBJ2-5 TRBV7-3
CASSPQKDTQYF TRBJ2-3 TRBV19
CASSFDMETQYF TRBJ2-5 TRBV7-9
CASTLQWGAGANVLTF TRBJ2-6 TRBV9
CASSPRQGMNTEAFF TRBJ1-1 TRBV18
CASSRDRVYAGEQYF TRBJ2-7 TRBV6-5
CASSLRLVPVYNEQFF TRBJ2-1 TRBV11-2
CASSDGRGNSPLHF TRBJ1-6 TRBV2
CASSLQRGSALFF TRBJ1-4 TRBV5-1
CASSPSGQVPEQFF TRBJ2-1 TRBV7-9
CASSPRRGYTF TRBJ1-2 TRBV6-5
CASSWQGSYEQYF TRBJ2-7 TRBV5-1
CASSSRAPNYGYTF TRBJ1-2 TRBV6-5
CASSPSRGNQPQHF TRBJ1-5 TRBV7-2
CASSLTVSTDTQYF TRBJ2-3 TRBV11-2
CASSYQGALGYTF TRBJ1-2 TRBV7-9
CASSLLYRDTGELFF TRBJ2-2 TRBV5-6
CANPSGSSGSTPEAFF TRBJ1-1 TRBV6-4
CAIGGGIANTGELFF TRBJ2-2 TRBV6-6
CATDSYMNTEAFF TRBJ1-1 TRBV21-1
CASSPLGQGNQPQHF TRBJ1-5 TRBV18
CATDRRGTQPQHF TRBJ1-5 TRBV28
CASSLRTSGGYTF TRBJ1-2 TRBV5-1
CASSDGRGDTEAFF TRBJ1-1 TRBV25-1
CASSLRGAGNTIYF TRBJ1-3 TRBV5-4
CASSLGSSNTIYF TRBJ1-3 TRBV5-1
CASSSLVGGLESTDTQYF TRBJ2-3 TRBV11-2
CASKRGTPYGYTF TRBJ1-2 TRBV6-1
CASSSFTSGANVLTF TRBJ2-6 TRBV5-1
CASSERSLVGTDTQYF TRBJ2-3 TRBV6-1
CAIEDSSGANVLTF TRBJ2-6 TRBV10-3
CASSEGGGNGYTF TRBJ1-2 TRBV25-1
CASSFGFEQYF TRBJ2-7 TRBV28
CASSLSPYSYEAFF TRBJ1-1 TRBV5-1
CASSLEGGLTYEQYF TRBJ2-7 TRBV5-1
CASSRTGRDEQYF TRBJ2-7 TRBV19
CAISEPRGSETQYF TRBJ2-5 TRBV10-3
CSVGTGGVGTGELFF TRBJ2-2 TRBV29-1
CASSQGVGGANVLTF TRBJ2-6 TRBV7-2
CASSPGTANTGELFF TRBJ2-2 TRBV18
CASSLGYGEAGYTF TRBJ1-2 TRBV6-1
CASSLAGRRANYGYTF TRBJ1-2 TRBV7-9
CASSSRDRGASREAFF TRBJ1-1 TRBV11-1
CASSARTGNYGYTF TRBJ1-2 TRBV2
CAGRAREGENQPQHF TRBJ1-5 TRBV2
CASERTTNTEAFF TRBJ1-1 TRBV7-9